This record concerns one T cell receptor beta chain sequence. The antigen is unknown. The data belong to a study of cytomegalovirus exposure and HLA in healthy donors. Study results and limitations: In a later analysis, DRB1 alleles had the most associated TCRs; HLA-C alleles the fewest.

With 60 Vbeta and 13 Jbeta primers, the PCR was carried out. Clones were sequenced by immunoSEQ multiplex PCR, and TCRdb holds only the in-frame ones, with some missing. The table lists roughly 190,000 clones, 60% to 80% of them singletons. The sequence was obtained from a female donor in good health and CMV-seronegative. Material for sequencing was PBMCs.

CDR3: CASMGQANTEAFF. CDR3 in DNA: TGTGCCAGCATGGGACAGGCGAACACTGAAGCTTTCTTT. This chain links TRBV28 with TRBJ1-1; 8 bases are shared with TRBD1. The CDR3 runs 13 residues. V was clipped by 7 bases and J by 1 base; unmatched bases: 2. The germline V gene encodes CDR1 MDHEN and CDR2 SYDVKM.